The present T cell receptor beta chain was sequenced within a study of persistence of HIV-infected CD4 T cells (TCRdb year 2020). Looking at the study overall: The study isolated CMV- and HIV-1 Gag-responding CD4+ T cells from ART-treated individuals to examine antigen-driven clonal expansion of HIV-1-infected cells. Suppressive ART had been received by participants for a median of about eight years. Apart from two participants who underwent leukapheresis at a single time point, peripheral blood samples of up to roughly 180 mL were collected from participants at multiple time points. Proviral sequencing was used to assess clonality among infected cells, whereas TCRbeta sequencing gauged the clonality of all cells within each sorted population. In the cross-participant TCR cluster analysis, fewer than 10 participants were included for CMV and more than five participants were included for Gag. Broad study findings and their caveats: TCRbeta richness in CMV- and Gag-responding cells was significantly lower than in anti-CD3/anti-CD28-responding cells; CMV-responding cells had higher oligoclonality than CD3/CD28-stimulated and Gag-responding cells. TCR oligoclonality correlated with proviral oligoclonality within the same sorted populations. Antigen-responding cells were enriched for expanded CDR3beta sequences that were degenerate, which suggests that CD4+ responses to CMV and Gag underwent convergent selection. Few individuals were included in the study, and only a limited range of antigens was tested. Restriction of bulk TCR analyses to the rare CMV-responding cells that actually carried HIV-1 proviruses was not possible.

TCRbeta repertoires were sequenced from genomic DNA with the immunoSEQ hsTCRB assay version 4 in survey mode. Genomic DNA was diluted to 8 to 10 ng/uL, using up to about 1 ug per sample for TCRbeta sequencing. The original methods were these. TCRbeta data analysis was done in ImmunoSeq Analyzer 3.0, and diversity was calculated on productive nucleotide rearrangements. Using the Immunarch R package, lower-bound TCR diversity was estimated with the improved Chao index and clonality was estimated with the Gini coefficient. Nucleotide rearrangements that differed but encoded the same CDR3beta amino acid sequence were counted as separate clonotypes. Differential abundance analysis identified TCRbeta sequences significantly enriched in antigen-responding cells relative to anti-CD3/anti-CD28-activated cells. GLIPH2 clustered TCRs by predicted peptide-MHC specificity, both within individual participants and across merged participant data sets. Held by TCRdb, this immuneACCESS table contains in-frame sequences only and omits some clones. Under half of the omission traces to an unresolved V gene where checked; the cause of the rest is unknown. D and trimming were read from the DNA, whereas the V and J calls and clone size are those reported in that table. The sample has more than 45,000 clones on record, about four fifths of them singletons. 3% of the sample comes from the top ten.

From cysteine to phenylalanine, the CDR3 is 16 amino acids long. Only CDR3 DNA remains: 48 bases, in frame from the first base. The V and J ends are trimmed by 5 bases and 2 bases, leaving 16 bases between them. The germline V gene encodes CDR1 SGHRS and CDR2 YFSETQ. The treatment or condition label, read with the paper, signifies: suppressive antiretroviral therapy. Lysates of CMV-infected fibroblasts were used at about 9.2 ug/mL for cell stimulation. Nonresponding CD40L-negative CD69-negative CD45RO-high memory CD4+ T cells were sorted as memory populations depleted of antigen-responding cells. Participants were HIV-1-infected adults who started suppressive ART during chronic infection. For at least 4 years, the participants' plasma HIV-1 RNA had been undetectable, below 50 copies/mL. To be included, a participant needed positive CMV serology and a CD4+ T cell count above 400 cells/uL. Before stimulation, PBMCs were isolated using density centrifugation and depleted of CD8+ T cells. For roughly 17 hours, CD8-depleted PBMCs were stimulated with anti-CD28/CD49d costimulation, a CD40-blocking antibody, and enfuvirtide, which was added to prevent new infections. Sorting was done on either a Beckman Coulter MoFlo Legacy or an XDP sorter, and propidium iodide was used to exclude dead cells. The QIAamp DNA Mini Kit was used for genomic DNA extraction from samples above one million cells, and the Quick-DNA Microprep Kit was used otherwise.

In its sample, this clone was seen a few times. The target of this receptor is not known. It has no much larger one-base neighbor in the sample; base qualities were not kept. This material consisted of CD4+ T cells sorted from PBMCs after roughly 18-hour stimulation, taken from a patient who received antiretroviral therapy. Per the publication, the cell subset or site label means: CD40L-CD69- CD45RO-high memory CD4 T cells not responding to CMV lysate. The receptor comes from an adult man with HIV who was CMV-seropositive. The chain is assembled from TRBV5-1 and TRBJ1-4; the D gene is perhaps TRBD1, from 6 matching bases. The CDR3 region has the sequence CASSTGQSVTNEKLFF. The DNA is as follows: TGCGCCAGCAGTACTGGACAGAGCGTGACTAATGAAAAACTGTTTTTT.